A selection of T cell receptor beta chains follows, all from one sample in a study of spatial heterogeneity in lung cancer. MiXCR was run by TCRdb on the 5' RACE reads, yielding one entry per CDR3 protein. This table holds about 38,000 distinct CDR3 sequences, 7.5% found once. Sample: PBMCs, taken at surgery. The receptors were sampled from a male donor with early-stage non-small cell lung cancer. Both conserved end residues are part of each CDR3. A D gene is named only where the DNA matches it firmly. Some rows have no size entry. The others give once, few or many, or a class for an expanded clone.

TRBJ2-1 TRBD2 TRBV4-3 many CASSQGLAGGYEQFF TGCGCCAGCAGCCAGGGACTAGCGGGAGGATATGAGCAGTTCTTC
TRBJ1-6 - TRBV16 few CASSTLSVGNSPLHF TGTGCCAGCAGTACTTTAAGCGTGGGTAATTCACCCCTCCACTTT
TRBJ2-3 - TRBV7-2 - CASSRMDTDTQYF TGTGCCAGCAGCCGTATGGACACAGATACGCAGTATTTT
TRBJ2-7 TRBD1 TRBV7-9 many CASSQSGTDEQYF TGTGCCAGCAGCCAGTCCGGGACAGACGAGCAGTACTTC
TRBJ1-1 - TRBV19 few CASSISGEYTEAFF TGTGCCAGTAGTATCAGCGGTGAGTACACTGAAGCTTTCTTT
TRBJ1-2 - TRBV7-2 many CASTSGAGDYGYTF TGTGCCAGCACGTCCGGCGCTGGGGACTATGGCTACACCTTC
TRBJ2-5 - TRBV5-1 many CASRGAQETQYF TGCGCCAGCAGGGGGGCGCAGGAGACCCAGTACTTC
TRBJ2-1 TRBD2 TRBV19 few CASSTTGLADNEQFF TGTGCCAGTAGTACTACGGGACTAGCAGACAATGAGCAGTTCTTC
TRBJ1-2 - TRBV12-3/TRBV12-4 few CASNPSGGAYGYTF TGTGCCAGCAACCCTTCTGGGGGGGCCTATGGCTACACCTTC
TRBJ1-3 - TRBV5-4 - CASSLAGAAGNTIYF TGTGCCAGCAGCTTGGCGGGGGCAGCTGGAAACACCATATATTTT
TRBJ2-4 - TRBV2 many CASSPGQYF TGTGCCAGCAGTCCGGGGCAGTACTTC
TRBJ1-6 - TRBV6-2/TRBV6-3 many CASSSRLLDNSPLHF TGTGCCAGCAGTTCGCGGCTCCTAGATAATTCACCCCTCCACTTT
TRBJ1-5 - TRBV30 many CACRSGGAGQPQHF TGTGCCTGCCGTTCGGGGGGGGCAGGTCAGCCCCAGCATTTT
TRBJ1-2 - TRBV5-1 many CASNGGSSYGYTF TGCGCCAGCAACGGGGGCTCGTCCTATGGCTACACCTTC
TRBJ2-5 TRBD2 TRBV6-1 many CASSASGGALETQYF TGTGCCAGCAGTGCTAGCGGGGGGGCCTTGGAGACCCAGTACTTC
TRBJ2-3 - TRBV7-2 - CASTPRGRSDTQYF TGTGCCAGCACCCCACGGGGGAGATCAGATACGCAGTATTTT
TRBJ2-3 - TRBV6-6 - CASSPTRSGGGDTQYF TGTGCCAGCAGTCCGACACGTAGCGGAGGGGGGGATACGCAGTATTTT
TRBJ2-2 - TRBV6-5 many CASTDLLTGELFF TGTGCCAGCACCGATCTATTGACCGGGGAGCTGTTTTTT